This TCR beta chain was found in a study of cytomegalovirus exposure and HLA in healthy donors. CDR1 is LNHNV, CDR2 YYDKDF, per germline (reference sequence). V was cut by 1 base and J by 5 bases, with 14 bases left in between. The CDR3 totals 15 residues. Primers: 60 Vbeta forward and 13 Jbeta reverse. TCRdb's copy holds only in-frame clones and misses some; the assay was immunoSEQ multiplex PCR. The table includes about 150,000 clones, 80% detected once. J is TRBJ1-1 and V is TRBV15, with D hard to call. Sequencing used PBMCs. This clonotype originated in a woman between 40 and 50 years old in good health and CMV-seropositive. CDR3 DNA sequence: TGTGCCACCAGCAGAGGAATCTCCCTGAGGACTGAAGCTTTCTTT. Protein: CATSRGISLRTEAFF.